A single sample gave rise to the 20 T cell receptor beta chains below, sequenced in a study of somatic mutations in cytotoxic T cells in rheumatoid arthritis. Measured with immunoSEQ multiplex PCR; TCRdb has only the in-frame clones, and not every one. The data contain approximately 20,000 clones, roughly nine tenths of them singletons. The sample comprised CD8+ T cells sorted from blood. These receptors originate from a man aged 40-49 years in good health.

The sample holds a few counts of this clone. This rearrangement joins TRBV5-4 to TRBJ2-7; 10 nucleotides line up with TRBD2. CDR1 is SGHNT and CDR2 is YYREEE in the germline V gene (reference sequence). V was clipped by 0 bases and J by 7 bases; unmatched bases: 10. The CDR3 sequence is 16 residues long. The CDR3 DNA sequence: TGTGCCAGCAGCTTGGGAGTCGGGACTAGCGAGGCGGAGCAGTACTTC. Its protein is CASSLGVGTSEAEQYF. The full variable domain, its missing parts supplied by reference TRBV5-4 and TRBJ2-7, is ETGVTQSPTHLIKTRGQQVTLRCSSQSGHNTVSWYQQALGQGPQFIFQYYREEENGRGNFPPRFSGLQFPNYSSELNVNALELDDSALYLCASSLGVGTSEAEQYFGPGTRLTVT.

This clone has a single count. The chain has TRBV4-2 and TRBJ2-1; D assignment may be TRBD1 or TRBD2 (5 bases each). Germline CDR1 is LGHNA and CDR2 is YNFKEQ. V lost 0 bases to trimming and J lost 0 bases, with 9 bases between them. This CDR3 has 16 amino acids. CDR3 loop: CASSQDGAVSYNEQFF. CDR3 nucleotides: TGTGCCAGCAGCCAAGACGGGGCGGTCTCCTACAATGAGCAGTTCTTC.

The V gene is TRBV6-5, the J gene TRBJ1-1, with a weak D call TRBD1 (5 bases). CDR3 length equals 11 residues. V was cut by 2 bases and J by 7 bases, with 5 bases left in between. Germline assignment: CDR1 MNHEY and CDR2 SVGAGI. Written as DNA, the CDR3 is TGTGCCAGCAGTTACGGGGGTGAAGCTTTCTTT. Protein product: CASSYGGEAFF.

The rearrangement joins TRBV27 to TRBJ2-1, with TRBD2 matching 7 bases. V was clipped by 7 bases and J by 1 base; unmatched bases: 7. Germline V gives CDR1 MNHEY, CDR2 SMNVEV (reference sequence). The CDR3 runs 15 residues. As DNA, the CDR3 is TGTGCCAGCAAATGGGGCGGGAGTTCCTACAATGAGCAGTTCTTC. Translating it yields CASKWGGSSYNEQFF.

This clone was observed a few times. V usage is TRBV27 and J usage is TRBJ2-7; D tentatively fits TRBD1 or TRBD2 (6 bases each). Germline-derived CDR1 and CDR2 are MNHEY and SMNVEV (reference sequence). CDR3 size: 15 residues. Trimming left V 5 bases short and J 2 bases short, with 16 bases between. CDR3 in DNA: TGTGCCAGCAGTGCGGGACACTACACAACCTACGAGCAGTACTTC. Translating gives CASSAGHYTTYEQYF.

The V call is TRBV28, the J call TRBJ2-7; either TRBD1 or TRBD2 may fit D (5 bases each). Germline-derived CDR1 and CDR2 are MDHEN and SYDVKM. The length of the CDR3 is 16 residues. Trimming left V 3 bases short and J 2 bases short, with 17 bases between. The DNA of the CDR3 is TGTGCCAGCAGTTTTCCAAGACGGGACCTACCCTACGAGCAGTACTTC. Encoded protein: CASSFPRRDLPYEQYF.

The V and J genes are TRBV6-5 and TRBJ1-4; tentative D call: TRBD1 (5 bases). The V end lost 0 bases, the J end lost 8 bases, and 13 bases lay between the germline ends. The CDR3 spans 15 residues. The germline V gene encodes CDR1 MNHEY and CDR2 SVGAGI. CDR3 sequence (DNA): TGTGCCAGCAGTTACTCGTTGGGGGTTCGCGAAAAACTGTTTTTT. As protein: CASSYSLGVREKLFF.

V and J are TRBV14 and TRBJ1-1, with D possibly TRBD1 on 6 matching bases. The ends were cut back, 0 bases at V and 0 bases at J, with 17 bases in the middle. The length of the CDR3 is 18 residues. The germline CDR1 and CDR2 sequences are SGHDN and FVKESK. CDR3: CASSQEGGAVTMNTEAFF. DNA for the CDR3: TGTGCCAGCAGCCAAGAGGGGGGGGCTGTGACCATGAACACTGAAGCTTTCTTT.

The chain has TRBV6-5 and TRBJ2-3; 10 bases line up with TRBD2. CDR1 MNHEY and CDR2 SVGAGI come from the germline V gene. The CDR3 contains 15 residues. Losses at the gene ends were 5 bases for V and 2 bases for J; bases not matched to a gene: 4. The CDR3 region is CASSPGLAITDTQYF. The CDR3 coding sequence is TGTGCCAGCAGTCCGGGACTAGCGATCACAGATACGCAGTATTTT.

V is TRBV7-8 and J is TRBJ1-1; unclear D gene. Trimming took off 2 bases at V and 3 bases at J, with 10 bases between the two ends. Germline CDR1 SGHVS, CDR2 FQNEAQ. There are 14 residues in the CDR3. This CDR3 is CASSLRTTYTEAFF. Written as DNA, the CDR3 is TGTGCCAGCAGCTTACGGACCACGTACACTGAAGCTTTCTTT.

This chain connects TRBV9 to TRBJ1-1; possible D gene TRBD1, 5 bases. Germline values: CDR1 SGDLS, CDR2 YYNGEE. Trimming left V 0 bases short and J 4 bases short, with 7 bases between. CDR3 size: 13 residues. The CDR3 here is CASSVDQGTEAFF. The CDR3 nucleotides read TGTGCCAGCAGCGTAGACCAGGGCACTGAAGCTTTCTTT.

This chain links TRBV11-3 with TRBJ2-7; unclear D gene. The V end lost 1 base, the J end lost 3 bases, and 10 bases lay between the germline ends. The germline V gene encodes CDR1 SGHNT and CDR2 YENEEA. This CDR3 spans 14 amino acids. CDR3 sequence reads: CASSLGPPRYEQYF. Written as DNA, the CDR3 is TGTGCCAGCAGCTTAGGCCCTCCCCGCTACGAGCAGTACTTC. The whole variable domain, filled in from reference TRBV11-3 and TRBJ2-7, reads EAGVVQSPRYKIIEKKQPVAFWCNPISGHNTLYWYLQNLGQGPELLIRYENEEAVDDSQLPKDRFSAERLKGVDSTLKIQPAELGDSAVYLCASSLGPPRYEQYFGPGTRLTVT.

This clone was observed a single time. The chain is built from TRBV28 and TRBJ2-1, with 10 bases lining up with TRBD2. J was trimmed by 8 bases and V by 4 bases; bases with no gene match: 11. Germline V CDR1 and CDR2: MDHEN, SYDVKM. The CDR3 length is 16 residues. The CDR3 spells CASSSPPGTSDDEQFF. In DNA form, the CDR3 reads TGTGCCAGCAGTTCCCCTCCCGGGACTAGCGACGATGAGCAGTTCTTC.

This chain connects TRBV6-1 to TRBJ1-4; possible D gene TRBD1, 5 bases. The CDR3 contains 15 residues. Trimming shortened V by 1 base and J by 6 bases, and 12 bases separated the two germline ends. Looked up from germline, CDR1 is MNHNS and CDR2 is SASEGT. The CDR3 DNA reads as TGTGCCAGCAGTGAAGTTGGGGCGCGGGATGAAAAACTGTTTTTT. Its protein is CASSEVGARDEKLFF.

The chain links TRBV23-1 to TRBJ2-1; 10 nucleotides line up with TRBD1. TRBV23-1 is assigned to the ORF class and has an uncertain function. V was clipped by 2 bases and J by 2 bases; unmatched bases: 6. This CDR3 contains 17 residues. CDR3 in amino acids: CASSQPEDRGAYNEQFF. CDR3 in DNA: TGCGCCAGCAGTCAACCCGAGGACAGGGGGGCCTACAATGAGCAGTTCTTC.

The genes are TRBV7-2 and TRBJ2-1; TRBD2 agrees at 8 bases. V was clipped by 2 bases and J by 9 bases; unmatched bases: 9. Germline assignment: CDR1 SGHTA and CDR2 FQGNSA. The CDR3 spans 15 residues. The CDR3 sequence: CASSLWERERFEQFF. CDR3 sequence (DNA): TGTGCCAGCAGCTTATGGGAGCGGGAGAGGTTTGAGCAGTTCTTC.

This clone was counted a single time. This chain links TRBV7-9 with TRBJ2-7; perhaps TRBD2 as D (6 bases). Trimming removed 4 bases from V and 9 bases from J, with 16 bases in between. Germline CDR1 SEHNR, CDR2 FQNEAQ (reference sequence). The CDR3 loop spans 13 amino acids. This CDR3 is CASSSPRGWGQYF. The CDR3 bases are TGTGCCAGCAGCTCTCCCCGGGGGTGGGGGCAGTACTTC.

This clone was counted between two and nine times. The V gene is TRBV7-9, the J gene TRBJ1-2; D call uncertain. Trimming stripped 2 bases from V and 4 bases from J, with 11 bases between. CDR1 is SEHNR and CDR2 is FQNEAQ in the germline V gene (reference sequence). The CDR3 contains 14 residues. The CDR3 protein is CASSLTSPSYGYTF. The CDR3 DNA is TGTGCCAGCAGCTTAACCTCACCAAGCTATGGCTACACCTTC.

The V and J genes are TRBV10-3 and TRBJ2-3; D is unclear. Trimming took off 7 bases at V and 0 bases at J, with 17 bases between the two ends. The CDR3 totals 16 residues. Germline V gene data show CDR1 as ENHRY and CDR2 as SYGVKD. The CDR3 is CAITRLYASSTDTQYF. The CDR3 DNA follows: TGTGCCATCACCCGCCTATACGCCTCTAGCACAGATACGCAGTATTTT.

V gene TRBV9 combines with J gene TRBJ1-4, with no clear D. CDR1 is SGDLS, CDR2 YYNGEE, per germline. There are 15 residues in the CDR3. V was clipped by 3 bases and J by 6 bases, with 15 bases between them. In nucleotides, the CDR3 is TGTGCCAGCAGCGAGGATGCCAGAGCTGATGAAAAACTGTTTTTT. Translated, it gives CASSEDARADEKLFF.